The 30 T cell receptor beta chains below all came from one sample that was sequenced in a study of control samples from healthy donors and cancer patients. Here immunoSEQ multiplex PCR was the method, and the copy in TCRdb shows in-frame clones only, minus some. In the table there are about 100,000 clones, around 92% of which are singletons. Material: blood. These receptors were taken from a woman aged 18-29 years in good health.

The gene calls are TRBV12-5 and TRBJ1-2; D is unclear. The germline V and J ends were trimmed by 3 bases and 4 bases, with 6 bases remaining between them. The CDR3 is 12 residues long. Germline CDR1 LGHNT, CDR2 FRNRAP. CDR3 DNA: TGTGCTAGTGGTTTAGGGTCCTATGGCTACACCTTC. Encoded protein: CASGLGSYGYTF.

The CDR3 nucleotides are TGTGCCAGCAGTCCCCTCCCACTATCTTTGGCGTTCAATGAGCAGTTCTTC. This gives the protein CASSPLPLSLAFNEQFF. The chain has TRBV6-2 or TRBV6-3 and TRBJ2-1; D is unresolved. Trimming left V 5 bases short and J 6 bases short, with 23 bases between. Germline V CDR1 and CDR2: MNHEY, SVGEGT. The CDR3 runs to 17 residues.

The genes are TRBV16 and TRBJ2-3, with 10 nucleotides matching TRBD2. The CDR3 is 16 residues long. Germline V lookup: CDR1 KGHSY, CDR2 FQNENV. Trimming removed 4 bases from V and 4 bases from J; junction bases left unmatched: 8. In nucleotides, the CDR3 is TGTGCCAGCAGCCTTCTCAGCGGGGGGGCCGCAGATACGCAGTATTTT. Translated: CASSLLSGGAADTQYF.

The chain joins TRBV4-2 to TRBJ2-7; TRBD2 is a possible D gene (5 bases). Germline V gene sequence: CDR1 LGHNA, CDR2 YNFKEQ. V lost 1 base to trimming and J lost 3 bases, with 16 bases between them. This CDR3 comprises 16 residues. CDR3 loop: CASSQGTRDPGYEQYF. In DNA form, the CDR3 reads TGTGCCAGCAGCCAAGGGACTCGGGATCCGGGCTACGAGCAGTACTTC.

The V and J genes are TRBV7-6 and TRBJ2-1; TRBD1 matches 8 bases. After removal of 4 bases from V and 2 bases from J, the junction contained 10 bases not matched to a gene. This CDR3 is 17 amino acids long. The V gene's germline CDR1 is SGHVS and CDR2 FNYEAQ. The CDR3 DNA follows: TGTGCCAGCAGCTCAGACAGGGGCCCCTTGACCTACAATGAGCAGTTCTTC. Protein product: CASSSDRGPLTYNEQFF.

This chain uses TRBV4-2 with TRBJ2-1; 9 nucleotides agree with TRBD2. The CDR3 covers 17 residues. Germline V lookup: CDR1 LGHNA, CDR2 YNFKEQ. V lost 0 bases and J lost 7; bases outside the gene matches: 10. In DNA, the CDR3 is TGTGCCAGCAGCCAAGATAGTGGGAGCGGGAGGAGGAATGAGCAGTTCTTC. Residues: CASSQDSGSGRRNEQFF.

The genes are TRBV5-1 and TRBJ2-5; 9 nucleotides align to TRBD1. With 4 bases clipped from V and 5 bases from J, the junction kept 15 bases outside the gene matches. This CDR3 has 17 residues. Germline V CDR1 and CDR2: SGHRS, YFSETQ. CDR3 protein: CASSLRAGTGREETQYF. The CDR3 DNA reads as TGCGCCAGCAGCCTAAGGGCCGGGACAGGGCGGGAGGAGACCCAGTACTTC.

The chain combines TRBV5-4 with TRBJ2-3, with TRBD2 matching over 7 bases. V lost 1 base, J lost 2 bases, and 7 bases stayed unmatched. Germline V lookup: CDR1 SGHNT, CDR2 YYREEE (reference sequence). The CDR3 totals 16 residues. CDR3 nucleotides: TGTGCCAGCAGCTTGATAGCGGGCGCACTCACAGATACGCAGTATTTT. Translation: CASSLIAGALTDTQYF.

About this clone itself: This same CDR3 is encoded by further DNA sequences in the sample. J is TRBJ1-5 and V is TRBV6-1; D is unresolved. CDR1 is MNHNS and CDR2 is SASEGT in the germline V gene. Between the trimmed V and J ends, which lost 1 base and 1 base, there was a span of 2 bases. CDR3 length: 13 amino acids. CDR3 nucleotides: TGTGCCAGCAGTGAAGGGAGCAATCAGCCCCAGCATTTT. Translation gives CASSEGSNQPQHF.

V is TRBV19 and J is TRBJ1-1; the D gene is possibly TRBD1 (5 bases). The CDR3 consists of 14 residues. CDR1 LNHDA and CDR2 SQIVND come from the germline V gene (reference sequence). V was trimmed by 4 bases and J by 0 bases, leaving 9 bases between them. The CDR3 reads CASSTGTVNTEAFF. CDR3 DNA sequence: TGTGCCAGTAGTACCGGGACGGTGAACACTGAAGCTTTCTTT.

This chain joins TRBV10-3 and TRBJ1-2; D uncertain. V lost 6 bases and J 3 bases, leaving 17 bases between the germline ends. In germline, CDR1 is ENHRY, CDR2 SYGVKD. CDR3 length: 15 amino acids. This chain's CDR3 is CAIREHISRDYGYTF. The CDR3 DNA reads TGTGCCATCAGGGAGCACATCAGTCGCGACTATGGCTACACCTTC.

The rearrangement uses TRBV6-2 or TRBV6-3 and TRBJ2-7; 7 positions match TRBD1. The CDR3 is 12 amino acids. V lost 4 bases and J lost 5; bases outside the gene matches: 2. From germline, CDR1 is MNHEY and CDR2 SVGEGT. The CDR3 here is CASSSTGNEQYF. CDR3 coding DNA: TGTGCCAGCAGTTCGACAGGGAACGAGCAGTACTTC.

The chain joins TRBV13 to TRBJ2-4; 7 positions match TRBD1. J lost 4 bases, V lost 8 bases, and 11 bases had no gene match. The germline CDR1 and CDR2 sequences are PRHDT and FYEKMQ (reference sequence). The CDR3 length is 15 residues. In nucleotides, the CDR3 is TGTGCCAGCCGGCCGGGACAGACTAATAAAAACATTCAGTACTTC. It translates to CASRPGQTNKNIQYF.

J is TRBJ2-7 and V is TRBV27; TRBD1 might be the D (6 bases). Germline V gene sequence: CDR1 MNHEY, CDR2 SMNVEV (reference sequence). This CDR3 region has 15 residues. V lost 0 bases to trimming and J lost 3 bases, with 12 bases between them. CDR3 amino acids: CASSLSVGANYEQYF. CDR3 coding DNA: TGTGCCAGCAGTTTATCGGTGGGGGCTAACTACGAGCAGTACTTC.

The chain carries TRBV7-9 and TRBJ1-6; TRBD1 matches at 7 bases. V gave up 2 bases and J gave up 6 bases; unmatched junction bases: 4. The CDR3 extends over 15 amino acids. From germline, CDR1 is SEHNR and CDR2 FQNEAQ (reference sequence). The CDR3 DNA sequence: TGTGCCAGCAGCTTAAACAGGGGTAGTAATTCACCCCTCCACTTT. It yields the protein CASSLNRGSNSPLHF.

The chain joins TRBV29-1 to TRBJ1-1; the D is unclear. V lost 1 base, J lost 1 base, and 7 bases lay in between. In germline, CDR1 is SQVTM, CDR2 ANQGSEA. The CDR3 loop spans 13 amino acids. CDR3 bases: TGCAGCGTTGAAGTGGGTAGGAACACTGAAGCTTTCTTT. This sequence encodes CSVEVGRNTEAFF.

The chain carries TRBV19 and TRBJ2-1, with a tentative D call TRBD1 (6 bases). This CDR3 is built from 13 residues. Germline CDR1 and CDR2: LNHDA and SQIVND (reference sequence). Trimming left V 10 bases short and J 5 bases short, with 15 bases between. The CDR3, as DNA: TGTGCCACAGTCGGACAGTCAGACAATGAGCAGTTCTTC. This sequence encodes CATVGQSDNEQFF.

The J gene is TRBJ2-7, the V gene TRBV6-5; no reliable D call. This CDR3 is built from 14 residues. Trimming pared 7 bases from V and 3 bases from J, leaving 16 bases between. Looked up from germline, CDR1 is MNHEY and CDR2 is SVGAGI. CDR3 coding DNA: TGTGCCAGCATCGGTTCTCCCCCGAACTACGAGCAGTACTTC. Protein sequence: CASIGSPPNYEQYF.

The V call is TRBV4-1, the J call TRBJ1-1; weak D call: TRBD1 (5 bases). V dropped 1 base and J dropped 7 bases, with 16 bases sitting between them. The CDR3 runs to 15 residues. Germline lookup yields CDR1 MGHRA and CDR2 YSYEKL. CDR3 nucleotide sequence: TGCGCCAGCAGCCAAGGGCTCGGGGGATTAAGTGAAGCTTTCTTT. It yields the protein CASSQGLGGLSEAFF.

Here the CDR3 DNA reads TGTGCCAGCAGCTTCTTGAAAAGCAGCTCCTACAATGAGCAGTTCTTC. Protein: CASSFLKSSSYNEQFF. The rearrangement links TRBV5-6 to TRBJ2-1, with D unclear. The CDR3 is 16 amino acids. V lost 2 bases to trimming and J lost 0 bases, with 12 bases between them. From germline, CDR1 is SGHDT and CDR2 YYEEEE.

Comments on this clone: The same CDR3 arises from other DNA sequences in this sample as well. V is TRBV14 and J is TRBJ2-5; D is unresolved. CDR1 and CDR2 (germline): SGHDN, FVKESK. The CDR3 is 13 residues long. The V end was cut by 0 bases, the J end by 4 bases, with 6 bases between. Here the CDR3 reads CASSQDLRETQYF. The CDR3 nucleotides read TGTGCCAGCAGCCAAGATCTTAGAGAGACCCAGTACTTC.

V is TRBV27 and J is TRBJ2-7; 9 bases are a match to TRBD1. J gave up 4 bases and V 5 bases, and 6 bases lay outside the gene matches. This CDR3 has 14 amino acids. Germline V lookup: CDR1 MNHEY, CDR2 SMNVEV (reference sequence). The CDR3 DNA sequence: TGTGCCAGCAGTAGGCGACAGGGGGATTACGAGCAGTACTTC. Translation: CASSRRQGDYEQYF.

This chain joins TRBV30 and TRBJ1-3, with 9 bases that match TRBD1. The CDR3 consists of 16 residues. Trimming took 2 bases from V and 0 from J; bases not matched to a gene: 5. Per the germline V gene, CDR1 is GTSNPN and CDR2 is SVGIG (reference sequence). The CDR3 DNA is TGTGCCTGGAGTACATGGGACAGGGCCTCTGGAAACACCATATATTTT. Its translation: CAWSTWDRASGNTIYF.

The J gene is TRBJ1-6, the V gene TRBV2; D remains unclear. This CDR3 has 17 amino acids. CDR1 and CDR2 (germline): SNHLY, FYNNEI. Trimming removed 1 base from V and 0 bases from J, with 10 bases in between. As DNA, the CDR3 is TGTGCCAGCAGTGAAGGAGGCCGAGGCTCCTATAATTCACCCCTCCACTTT. Protein: CASSEGGRGSYNSPLHF.

The chain is built from TRBV9 and TRBJ1-1; TRBD1 matches at 7 bases. The junction had 9 bases not matched to a gene; V was cut back by 4 bases and J by 6 bases. This CDR3 spans 14 amino acids. Germline loops: CDR1 SGDLS, CDR2 YYNGEE. Here the CDR3 DNA reads TGTGCCAGCAGCCCAGGGGGGGGTTGGGCTGAAGCTTTCTTT. This translates into CASSPGGGWAEAFF.

This rearrangement joins TRBV29-1 to TRBJ1-3; D call uncertain. The CDR3 has 14 amino acids. Trimming stripped 4 bases from V and 0 bases from J, with 10 bases between. The germline V gene has CDR1 SQVTM and CDR2 ANQGSEA. This CDR3 reads CSVAAGSSGNTIYF. CDR3 DNA sequence: TGCAGCGTTGCAGCGGGGTCCTCTGGAAACACCATATATTTT.

DNA for the CDR3: TGTGCTAGTGGCCACAATCAGCCCCAGCATTTT. Its translation: CASGHNQPQHF. The chain carries TRBV12-5 and TRBJ1-5; D uncertain. The germline V gene encodes CDR1 LGHNT and CDR2 FRNRAP. This CDR3 is 11 amino acids long. The ends were cut back, 6 bases at V and 3 bases at J, with 3 bases in the middle.

The chain is built from TRBV7-8 and TRBJ2-3; 9 nucleotides line up with TRBD2. Germline-derived CDR1 and CDR2 are SGHVS and FQNEAQ. The CDR3 has 17 amino acids. J was trimmed by 1 base and V by 5 bases; bases with no gene match: 10. The CDR3 region has the DNA TGTGCCAGCAGCGCATTAATTAGGACTAGCGGCACAGATACGCAGTATTTT. Translating gives CASSALIRTSGTDTQYF.

This rearrangement joins TRBV7-9 to TRBJ1-3; D is perhaps TRBD1 (6 bases). The CDR3 loop spans 15 amino acids. V was trimmed by 4 bases and J by 9 bases, leaving 19 bases between them. Germline V gene lookup returns CDR1 SEHNR and CDR2 FQNEAQ (reference sequence). CDR3 in DNA: TGTGCCAGCAGCTCGCCGGGACAACTTCATCGCACCATATATTTT. Residues: CASSSPGQLHRTIYF.

This rearrangement joins TRBV6-6 to TRBJ2-3; 7 nucleotides align to TRBD1. The CDR3 covers 16 residues. CDR1 is MNHNY and CDR2 is SVGAGI in the germline V gene (reference sequence). The junction had 11 bases not matched to a gene; V was cut back by 6 bases and J by 2 bases. CDR3 DNA sequence: TGTGCCAGCAGCCTCGGACAGGCTGTAACCACAGATACGCAGTATTTT. Its protein product is CASSLGQAVTTDTQYF.